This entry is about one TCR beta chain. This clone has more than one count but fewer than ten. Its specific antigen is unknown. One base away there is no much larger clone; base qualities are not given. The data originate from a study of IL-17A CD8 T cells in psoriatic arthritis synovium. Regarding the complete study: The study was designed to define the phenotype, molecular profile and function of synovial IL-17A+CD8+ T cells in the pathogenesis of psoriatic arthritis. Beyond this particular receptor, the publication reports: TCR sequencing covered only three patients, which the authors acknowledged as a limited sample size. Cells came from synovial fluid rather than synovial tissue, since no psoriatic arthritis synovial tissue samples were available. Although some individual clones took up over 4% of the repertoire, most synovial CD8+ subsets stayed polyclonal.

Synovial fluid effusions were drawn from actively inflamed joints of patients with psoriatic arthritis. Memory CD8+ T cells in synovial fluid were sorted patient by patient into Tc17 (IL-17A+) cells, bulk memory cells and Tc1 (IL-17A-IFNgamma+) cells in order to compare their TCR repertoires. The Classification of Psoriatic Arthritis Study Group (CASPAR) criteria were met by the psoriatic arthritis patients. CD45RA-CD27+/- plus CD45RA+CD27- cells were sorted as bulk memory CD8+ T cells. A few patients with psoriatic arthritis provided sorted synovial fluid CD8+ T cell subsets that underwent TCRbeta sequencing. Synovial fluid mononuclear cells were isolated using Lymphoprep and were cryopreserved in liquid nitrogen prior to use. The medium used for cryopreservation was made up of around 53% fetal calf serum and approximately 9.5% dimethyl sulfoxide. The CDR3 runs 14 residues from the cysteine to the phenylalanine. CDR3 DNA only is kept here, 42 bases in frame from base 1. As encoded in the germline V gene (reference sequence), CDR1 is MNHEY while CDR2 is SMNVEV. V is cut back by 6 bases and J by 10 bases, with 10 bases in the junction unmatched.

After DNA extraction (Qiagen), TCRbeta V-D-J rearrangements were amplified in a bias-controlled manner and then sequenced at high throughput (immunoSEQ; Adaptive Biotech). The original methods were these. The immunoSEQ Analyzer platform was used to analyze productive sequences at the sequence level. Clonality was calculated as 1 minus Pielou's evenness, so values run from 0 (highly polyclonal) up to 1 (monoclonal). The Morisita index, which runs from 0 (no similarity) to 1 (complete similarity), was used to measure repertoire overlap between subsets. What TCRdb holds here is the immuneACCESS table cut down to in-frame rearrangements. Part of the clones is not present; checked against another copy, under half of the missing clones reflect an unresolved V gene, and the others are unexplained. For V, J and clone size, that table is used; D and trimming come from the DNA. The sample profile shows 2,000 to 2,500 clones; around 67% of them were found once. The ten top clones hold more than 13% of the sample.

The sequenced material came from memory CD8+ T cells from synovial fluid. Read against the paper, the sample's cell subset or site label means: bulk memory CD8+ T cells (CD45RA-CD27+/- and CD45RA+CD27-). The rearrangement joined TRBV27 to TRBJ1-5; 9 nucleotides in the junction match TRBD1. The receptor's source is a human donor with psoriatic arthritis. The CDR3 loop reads CASRGQGPNEPQHF. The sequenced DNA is TGTGCCAGCAGGGGACAGGGCCCGAACGAACCCCAGCATTTT.